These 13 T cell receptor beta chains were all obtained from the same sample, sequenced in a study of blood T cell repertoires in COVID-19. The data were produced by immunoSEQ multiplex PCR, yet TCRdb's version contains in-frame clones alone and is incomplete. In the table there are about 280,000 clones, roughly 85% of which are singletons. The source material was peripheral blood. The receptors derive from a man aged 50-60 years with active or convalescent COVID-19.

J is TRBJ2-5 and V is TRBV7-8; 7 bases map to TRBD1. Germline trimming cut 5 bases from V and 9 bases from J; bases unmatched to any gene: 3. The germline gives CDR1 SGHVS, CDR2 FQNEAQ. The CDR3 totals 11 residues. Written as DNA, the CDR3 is TGTGCCAGCAGCGTAGACAGGGCCCAGTACTTC. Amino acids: CASSVDRAQYF.

The CDR3 nucleotides read TGCGCCAGCAGCCAAGAGGAGTTTCGCGGCTACACCTTC. Protein sequence: CASSQEEFRGYTF. The V gene is TRBV4-3, the J gene TRBJ1-2; D uncertain. Trimming shortened V by 0 bases and J by 8 bases, and 10 bases separated the two germline ends. Germline V gene lookup returns CDR1 LGHNA and CDR2 YSLEER. The CDR3 consists of 13 residues.

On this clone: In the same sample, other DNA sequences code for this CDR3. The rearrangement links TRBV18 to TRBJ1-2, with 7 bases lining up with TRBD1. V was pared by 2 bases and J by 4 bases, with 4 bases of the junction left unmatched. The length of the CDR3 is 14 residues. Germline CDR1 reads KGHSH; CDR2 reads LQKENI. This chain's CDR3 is CASSPSGGPYGYTF. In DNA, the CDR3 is TGTGCCAGCTCACCATCAGGGGGGCCCTATGGCTACACCTTC.

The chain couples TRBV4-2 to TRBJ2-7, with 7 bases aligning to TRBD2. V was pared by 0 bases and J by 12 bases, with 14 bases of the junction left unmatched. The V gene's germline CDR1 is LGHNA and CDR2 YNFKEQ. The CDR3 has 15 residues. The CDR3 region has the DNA TGTGCCAGCAGCCAAGATGGGCCTAGCGGAGAAATTTTGTACTTC. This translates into CASSQDGPSGEILYF.

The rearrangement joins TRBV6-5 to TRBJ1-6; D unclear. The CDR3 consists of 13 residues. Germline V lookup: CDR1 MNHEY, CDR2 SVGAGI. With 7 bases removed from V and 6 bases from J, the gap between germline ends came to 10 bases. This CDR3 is CASTLRFNSPLHF. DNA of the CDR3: TGTGCCAGCACCCTACGTTTTAATTCACCCCTCCACTTT.

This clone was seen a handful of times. The CDR3 DNA is TGTGCCAGCTCACCACCTTCCAAGCGATACACAGATACGCAGTATTTT. It encodes CASSPPSKRYTDTQYF. The V and J genes are TRBV18 and TRBJ2-3; unclear D gene. The CDR3 has 16 residues. CDR1 and CDR2 from the germline V gene are KGHSH and LQKENI. V was trimmed by 0 bases and J by 2 bases, leaving 12 bases between them.

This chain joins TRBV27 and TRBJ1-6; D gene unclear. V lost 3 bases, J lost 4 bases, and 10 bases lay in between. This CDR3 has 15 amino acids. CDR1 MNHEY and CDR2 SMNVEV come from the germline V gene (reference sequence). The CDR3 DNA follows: TGTGCCAGCAGTTTGCGCAGGCCGTATAATTCACCCCTCCACTTT. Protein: CASSLRRPYNSPLHF.

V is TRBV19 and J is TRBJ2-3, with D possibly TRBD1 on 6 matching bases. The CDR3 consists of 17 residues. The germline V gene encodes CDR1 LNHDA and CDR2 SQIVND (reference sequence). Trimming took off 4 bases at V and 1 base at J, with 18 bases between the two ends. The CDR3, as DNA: TGTGCCAGTAGTAGATCCGGGGACATCCGACGCACAGATACGCAGTATTTT. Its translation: CASSRSGDIRRTDTQYF.

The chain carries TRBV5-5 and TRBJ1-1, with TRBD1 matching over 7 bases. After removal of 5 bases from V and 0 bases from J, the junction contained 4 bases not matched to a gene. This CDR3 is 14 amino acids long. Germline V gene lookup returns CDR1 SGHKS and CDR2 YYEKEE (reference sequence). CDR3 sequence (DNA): TGTGCCAGCAGTTCGGGACAGTTGAACACTGAAGCTTTCTTT. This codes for CASSSGQLNTEAFF.

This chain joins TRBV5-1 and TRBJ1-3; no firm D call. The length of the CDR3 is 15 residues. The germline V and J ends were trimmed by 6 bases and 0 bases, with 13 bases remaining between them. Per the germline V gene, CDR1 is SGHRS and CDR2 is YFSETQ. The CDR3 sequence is CASTREGSSGNTIYF. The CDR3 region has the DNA TGCGCCAGCACCCGGGAGGGATCCTCTGGAAACACCATATATTTT. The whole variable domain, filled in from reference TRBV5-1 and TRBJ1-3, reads KAGVTQTPRYLIKTRGQQVTLSCSPISGHRSVSWYQQTPGQGLQFLFEYFSETQRNKGNFPGRFSGRQFSNSRSEMNVSTLELGDSALYLCASTREGSSGNTIYFGEGSWLTVV.

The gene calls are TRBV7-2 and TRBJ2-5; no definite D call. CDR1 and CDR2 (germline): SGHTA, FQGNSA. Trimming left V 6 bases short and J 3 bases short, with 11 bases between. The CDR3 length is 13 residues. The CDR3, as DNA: TGTGCCAGCAGGCCACCTATCAAAGAGACCCAGTACTTC. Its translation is CASRPPIKETQYF. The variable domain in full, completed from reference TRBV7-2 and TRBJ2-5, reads GAGVSQSPSNKVTEKGKDVELRCDPISGHTALYWYRQSLGQGLEFLIYFQGNSAPDKSGLPSDRFSAERTGGSVSTLTIQRTQQEDSAVYLCASRPPIKETQYFGPGTRLLVL.

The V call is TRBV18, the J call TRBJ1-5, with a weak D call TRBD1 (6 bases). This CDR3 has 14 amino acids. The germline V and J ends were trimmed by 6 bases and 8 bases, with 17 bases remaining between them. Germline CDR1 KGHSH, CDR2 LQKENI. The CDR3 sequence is CASSRGQPPEPQHF. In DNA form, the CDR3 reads TGTGCCAGCTCCCGAGGACAGCCCCCGGAGCCCCAGCATTTT.

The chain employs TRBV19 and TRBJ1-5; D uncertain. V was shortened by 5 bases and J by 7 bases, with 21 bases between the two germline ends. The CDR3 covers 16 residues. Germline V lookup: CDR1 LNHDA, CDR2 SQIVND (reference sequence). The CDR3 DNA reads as TGTGCCAGTAGTGTCCGGGCCTCCCAGAGAGGGCAGCCCCAGCATTTT. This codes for CASSVRASQRGQPQHF.